The sequence of this TCR beta chain was determined in a study of T cells in localized non-small cell lung cancer. Sequenced by immunoSEQ multiplex PCR; TCRdb stores in-frame clones only, minus some. The table includes tens of thousands of clones, more than 70% detected once. General observations from the study: In adjacent lung, a median roughly 60 of the top 100 tumor clones were found.

The CDR3 is 12 amino acids. V lost 0 bases to trimming and J lost 2 bases, with 5 bases between them. Germline loops: CDR1 SQVTM, CDR2 ANQGSEA. Comments on this clone: Its antigen is currently unknown.

The sequence came from a woman aged 35 to 70 with stage I squamous cell lung carcinoma. The chain recombines TRBV29-1 with TRBJ2-7; D call uncertain. This specimen consisted of peripheral blood, obtained before any cancer treatment. The CDR3 DNA sequence: TGCAGCGTTGAAGACATAGCCTACGAGCAGTACTTC. Translated: CSVEDIAYEQYF.